The 9 T cell receptor beta chains in this list originate from one sample, sequenced in a study of naive and memory T cell subsets. The library had UMIs added by 3' ligation of an oligonucleotide to TCR cDNA. Ligated cDNA underwent four rounds of PCR with nested alpha and beta constant region primers and SP2. MiXCR, applied by TCRdb to the 5' RACE reads, yields one record per CDR3 protein. The data show about 62,000 distinct CDR3 sequences, approximately 8.5% seen once. All receptors derive from a female donor in good health.

This clonotype was seen a few times. The chain couples TRBV6-6 to TRBJ2-6; D perhaps matches TRBD2 (6 bases). With 7 bases removed from V and 0 bases from J, the gap between germline ends came to 19 bases. Germline CDR1 and CDR2: MNHNY and SVGAGI (reference sequence). There are 18 residues in the CDR3. CDR3: CASTGGLLPVSGANVLTF. CDR3 sequence (DNA): TGTGCCAGCACCGGGGGACTCCTACCAGTCTCTGGGGCCAACGTCCTGACTTTC.

This clonotype was seen many times. V gene TRBV28 combines with J gene TRBJ2-1; D not resolved. Germline V lookup: CDR1 MDHEN, CDR2 SYDVKM. This CDR3 comprises 13 residues. V was clipped by 0 bases and J by 15 bases, with 15 bases between them. The CDR3 loop is CASSLWPEQIWFF. The CDR3 nucleotides are TGTGCCAGCAGTTTATGGCCCGAACAAATATGGTTCTTC.

This rearrangement joins TRBV11-2 to TRBJ2-7; 11 bases are shared with TRBD1. CDR1 SGHAT and CDR2 FQNNGV come from the germline V gene. Trimming cost V 5 bases and J 2 bases; bases outside gene matches: 5. The CDR3 has 15 residues. CDR3 nucleotides: TGTGCCAGCAGCCTGGGACAGGGGGGCCCCTACGAGCAGTACTTC. As protein: CASSLGQGGPYEQYF.

V gene TRBV6-6 combines with J gene TRBJ1-1, with D perhaps TRBD1 (6 bases). There are 15 residues in the CDR3. The V end lost 7 bases, the J end lost 5 bases, and 20 bases lay between the germline ends. Germline loops: CDR1 MNHNY, CDR2 SVGAGI (reference sequence). The CDR3 is CASTRTGGARTEAFF. The CDR3 DNA follows: TGTGCCAGCACCAGAACGGGGGGGGCAAGGACTGAAGCTTTCTTT.

This clonotype showed up just a few times. The rearrangement uses TRBV5-1 and TRBJ2-2, with TRBD2 identical over 7 bases. CDR3 length: 14 residues. Trimming took 4 bases from V and 4 from J; bases not matched to a gene: 4. The V gene's germline CDR1 is SGHRS and CDR2 YFSETQ. For the CDR3, the DNA is TGCGCCAGCAGCAGTCTAGCGGTCACCGGGGAGCTGTTTTTT. It yields the protein CASSSLAVTGELFF.

This chain joins TRBV18 and TRBJ2-7, with TRBD1 identical over 9 bases. V lost 4 bases, J lost 3 bases, and 7 bases stayed unmatched. CDR1 and CDR2 (germline): KGHSH, LQKENI. The CDR3 has 15 residues. This chain's CDR3 is CASSRAGTGIYEQYF. The CDR3 DNA sequence: TGTGCCAGCTCACGGGCGGGGACAGGGATCTACGAGCAGTACTTC.

This chain uses TRBV19 with TRBJ1-1; 12 bases are a match to TRBD1. CDR3 length equals 15 residues. With 5 bases clipped from V and 7 bases from J, the junction kept 8 bases outside the gene matches. Germline V CDR1 and CDR2: LNHDA, SQIVND (reference sequence). The CDR3 coding sequence is TGTGCCAGTAGTCCTCGGGACAGGGGGCGTGATGAAGCTTTCTTT. Translating it yields CASSPRDRGRDEAFF.

This clonotype was counted only a few times. V gene TRBV4-1 combines with J gene TRBJ2-3; 11 nucleotides agree with TRBD2. Germline V CDR1 and CDR2: MGHRA, YSYEKL. V dropped 2 bases and J dropped 7; count of bases not matched to a gene: 8. This CDR3 is 16 amino acids long. This CDR3 is CASSQPTSGRPYTQYF. CDR3 nucleotide sequence: TGCGCCAGCAGCCAACCCACTAGCGGGAGACCTTATACGCAGTATTTT.

The V and J genes are TRBV27 and TRBJ2-7; 7 bases agree with TRBD1. Per germline, CDR1 MNHEY and CDR2 SMNVEV (reference sequence). V was clipped by 3 bases and J by 0 bases; unmatched bases: 14. This CDR3 has 18 residues. The CDR3 loop reads CASSLGPELTGRSYEQYF. The CDR3 coding sequence is TGTGCCAGCAGTTTGGGTCCGGAACTGACAGGGCGCTCCTACGAGCAGTACTTC.